This record looks at one T cell receptor beta chain sequence and its context. The antigen is not known. Data came from immunoSEQ multiplex PCR; TCRdb stores just in-frame clones and leaves some out. The table records about 400,000 clones, about 83% of them present only once. This record comes from a study of Ad26.COV2.S vaccination and SARS-CoV-2 variants. The study, taken as a whole, reports: People who got the vaccine had more spike-specific TCR breadth than people who got placebo.

Germline V lookup: CDR1 MNHEY, CDR2 SVGAGI. The germline V and J ends were trimmed by 6 bases and 7 bases, with 18 bases remaining between them. The CDR3 contains 14 residues. Indicated treatment: around 19 received Ad26.COV2.S at low or high dose, single or two shots; 5 received placebo; per-sample allocation not given. Specimen acquisition occurred on day 63 following the initial vaccine or placebo injection. The sample consisted of peripheral blood, taken in a trial of Ad26.COV2.S vaccine versus placebo. The gene calls are TRBV6-5 and TRBJ1-2; weak D call: TRBD1 (5 bases). The sequence came from a person aged 18 to 65 who received the Ad26.COV2.S COVID-19 vaccine or a placebo. As DNA, the CDR3 is TGTGCCAGCAGCTCTAGGGCCTCGAGGGGTGGCTACACCTTC. Protein sequence: CASSSRASRGGYTF.